These 32 T cell receptor beta chains originate from one sample sequenced in a study of blood T cell repertoires in COVID-19. The method was immunoSEQ multiplex PCR; TCRdb's version includes in-frame clones alone and lacks a portion of them. The sample has over 85,000 clones, about 85% seen once. Material: peripheral blood. The receptors come from a middle-aged man with active COVID-19.

The V gene is TRBV6-5, the J gene TRBJ2-3; 13 positions agree with TRBD2. The V segment lost 3 bases and the J segment 5 bases; nucleotides outside the gene matches: 5. The CDR3 spans 16 residues. Germline V gene data show CDR1 as MNHEY and CDR2 as SVGAGI. This CDR3 reads CASSYPTSGGEDTQYF. CDR3 in DNA: TGTGCCAGCAGTTATCCTACTAGCGGGGGGGAAGATACGCAGTATTTT.

This chain joins TRBV7-2 and TRBJ1-3, with unresolved D. V was shortened by 4 bases and J by 4 bases, with 11 bases between the two germline ends. The CDR3 runs 14 residues. Looked up from germline, CDR1 is SGHTA and CDR2 is FQGNSA. As DNA, the CDR3 is TGTGCCAGCAGCTCGGGTGCGGGCGGAAACACCATATATTTT. Translation gives CASSSGAGGNTIYF.

Comments on this clone: The DNA is omitted, as the CDR3 cannot be located on it reliably, and the CDR3 follows TCRdb's listing. CDR3 region: CASRVAGGAVYSNQPQHF. The chain couples TRBV21-1 to TRBJ1-5. TRBV21-1 is labeled a pseudogene. The CDR3 is 18 residues long, counting both termini.

As DNA, the CDR3 is TGTGCCATCAGTGCTAGGGAGGGAGATACGCAGTATTTT. Its protein product is CAISAREGDTQYF. The chain links TRBV10-3 to TRBJ2-3, with 7 positions matching TRBD2. The V and J ends lost 4 bases and 5 bases, in that order; junction bases with no gene match: 3. CDR3 length: 13 residues. CDR1 and CDR2 from the germline V gene are ENHRY and SYGVKD.

The CDR3, as DNA: TGTGCCAGCAGCCCCCCTCCCAGAACTGAAGCTTTCTTT. Encoded protein: CASSPPPRTEAFF. The chain has TRBV7-9 and TRBJ1-1; D is undetermined. Trimming removed 5 bases from V and 5 bases from J, with 12 bases in between. Per germline, CDR1 SEHNR and CDR2 FQNEAQ (reference sequence). The CDR3 is 13 amino acids.

The chain employs TRBV13 and TRBJ1-2; the D gene is possibly TRBD1 (5 bases). The CDR3 is 15 amino acids. The ends were cut back, 4 bases at V and 3 bases at J, with 15 bases in the middle. CDR1 and CDR2 (germline): PRHDT, FYEKMQ (reference sequence). The CDR3 loop reads CASSSLAGYDYGYTF. The CDR3, as DNA: TGTGCCAGCAGCTCTCTGGCAGGGTACGACTATGGCTACACCTTC.

This clone was recorded once. V and J are TRBV9 and TRBJ1-2; 9 nucleotides match TRBD1. Germline CDR1 is SGDLS and CDR2 is YYNGEE. The junction had 11 bases not matched to a gene; V was cut back by 4 bases and J by 7 bases. This CDR3 is built from 15 residues. The CDR3 here is CASSRDRGAVGGYTF. CDR3 nucleotides: TGTGCCAGCAGCAGAGACAGGGGGGCCGTCGGTGGCTACACCTTC.

This sequence joins TRBV7-9 and TRBJ1-6; D ambiguous. CDR1 is SEHNR and CDR2 is FQNEAQ in the germline V gene (reference sequence). The CDR3 is 13 amino acids. V shed 5 bases and J shed 14 bases, with 16 bases lying between them. The CDR3 DNA reads TGTGCCAGCAGCGCGGAGAGGGTAGGATCCCTCCACTTT. Its protein is CASSAERVGSLHF.

The chain links TRBV18 to TRBJ2-3; 7 bases align to TRBD2. From germline, CDR1 is KGHSH and CDR2 LQKENI. J gave up 1 base and V 3 bases, and 10 bases lay outside the gene matches. CDR3 size: 17 residues. CDR3 nucleotide sequence: TGTGCCAGCTCACCCCCCCGCTTTGCGGGGGGCACAGATACGCAGTATTTT. Translated, it gives CASSPPRFAGGTDTQYF.

This clone was picked up one time. The chain joins TRBV27 to TRBJ1-6; 8 bases are a match to TRBD1. Germline CDR1 and CDR2: MNHEY and SMNVEV (reference sequence). The CDR3 contains 14 residues. V lost 5 bases and J lost 9; bases outside the gene matches: 6. CDR3 bases: TGTGCCAGCAGTAACGGACAGGGCGGTTCACCCCTCCACTTT. It is translated as CASSNGQGGSPLHF.

The chain carries TRBV19 and TRBJ1-6, with 7 bases lining up with TRBD1. CDR1 and CDR2 from the germline V gene are LNHDA and SQIVND (reference sequence). With V trimmed by 11 bases and J by 7 bases, 14 bases remained unmatched. The CDR3 totals 15 residues. CDR3: CAGEGATLINSPLHF. DNA of the CDR3: TGTGCCGGAGAGGGGGCTACTCTCATCAATTCACCCCTCCACTTT.

This clone was observed a single time. The chain combines TRBV2 with TRBJ2-3; the match to TRBD2 covers 8 bases. Trimming removed 3 bases from V and 0 bases from J; junction bases left unmatched: 2. The CDR3 runs 15 residues. Germline V gene data show CDR1 as SNHLY and CDR2 as FYNNEI. The CDR3 loop is CASSEAGGSTDTQYF. The DNA of the CDR3 is TGTGCCAGCAGTGAGGCGGGGGGTAGCACAGATACGCAGTATTTT.

The chain carries TRBV7-2 and TRBJ2-3, with 9 bases fitting TRBD2. This CDR3 spans 18 amino acids. J lost 1 base, V lost 6 bases, and 14 bases had no gene match. The germline V gene has CDR1 SGHTA and CDR2 FQGNSA. CDR3 loop: CASSLLAGSVGGTDTQYF. The CDR3 bases are TGTGCCAGCAGTCTTCTAGCGGGGAGTGTGGGGGGCACAGATACGCAGTATTTT. Combining the CDR3 with reference TRBV7-2 and TRBJ2-3 gives the whole variable domain GAGVSQSPSNKVTEKGKDVELRCDPISGHTALYWYRQSLGQGLEFLIYFQGNSAPDKSGLPSDRFSAERTGGSVSTLTIQRTQQEDSAVYLCASSLLAGSVGGTDTQYFGPGTRLTVL.

The chain links TRBV4-2 to TRBJ2-1, with 13 bases matching TRBD2. Germline CDR1 and CDR2: LGHNA and YNFKEQ. The CDR3 is 20 amino acids. With 3 bases clipped from V and 0 bases from J, the junction kept 11 bases outside the gene matches. CDR3 in DNA: TGTGCCAGCAGCCAGACTGCGGGACTAGCGGGGACCTCCTCCTACAATGAGCAGTTCTTC. Its translation is CASSQTAGLAGTSSYNEQFF.

This clone was detected once. The chain carries TRBV6-6 and TRBJ1-5; D is perhaps TRBD1 (5 bases). V shed 9 bases and J shed 0 bases, with 12 bases lying between them. Germline V CDR1 and CDR2: MNHNY, SVGAGI (reference sequence). There are 14 residues in the CDR3. The CDR3: CASLDRASNQPQHF. The CDR3 nucleotides read TGTGCCAGTCTCGACAGAGCTAGCAATCAGCCCCAGCATTTT.

The gene calls are TRBV7-2 and TRBJ1-1, with D possibly being TRBD1 (6 bases). The CDR3 length is 16 residues. Trimming stripped 5 bases from V and 7 bases from J, with 23 bases between. Germline loops: CDR1 SGHTA, CDR2 FQGNSA. The CDR3 here is CASSPRSGGSVGEAFF. CDR3 DNA sequence: TGTGCCAGCAGCCCTAGGTCGGGGGGCTCGGTCGGTGAAGCTTTCTTT. Together with reference TRBV7-2 and TRBJ1-1, the CDR3 gives the full variable domain: GAGVSQSPSNKVTEKGKDVELRCDPISGHTALYWYRQSLGQGLEFLIYFQGNSAPDKSGLPSDRFSAERTGGSVSTLTIQRTQQEDSAVYLCASSPRSGGSVGEAFFGQGTRLTVV.

This clone was counted once. This chain uses TRBV13 with TRBJ2-7; TRBD1 is a possible D gene (6 bases). Germline V lookup: CDR1 PRHDT, CDR2 FYEKMQ (reference sequence). This CDR3 comprises 14 residues. Trimming took off 0 bases at V and 2 bases at J, with 8 bases between the two ends. The CDR3 bases are TGTGCCAGCAGCTTAGGCAGGGGCCCCTACGAGCAGTACTTC. This codes for CASSLGRGPYEQYF.

The chain links TRBV9 to TRBJ1-6; tentative D call: TRBD1 (5 bases). Trimming cost V 0 bases and J 5 bases, with 12 bases left between them. Germline V gene lookup returns CDR1 SGDLS and CDR2 YYNGEE. The CDR3 sequence is 16 residues long. The CDR3 nucleotides are TGTGCCAGCAGCGTAGGTCCCGGAGGGGATAATTCACCCCTCCACTTT. Its translation is CASSVGPGGDNSPLHF.

The chain combines TRBV9 with TRBJ2-7, with TRBD2 identical over 9 bases. The CDR3 is 16 residues long. Trimming at V came to 4 bases and at J to 2 bases, leaving 10 bases not matched to a gene. Germline-derived CDR1 and CDR2 are SGDLS and YYNGEE. The CDR3 DNA follows: TGTGCCAGCAGCCCCCGGCGGGGGGGTGAAACCTACGAGCAGTACTTC. This sequence encodes CASSPRRGGETYEQYF. Full variable domain (missing parts from reference TRBV9 and TRBJ2-7): DSGVTQTPKHLITATGQRVTLRCSPRSGDLSVYWYQQSLDQGLQFLIQYYNGEERAKGNILERFSAQQFPDLHSELNLSSLELGDSALYFCASSPRRGGETYEQYFGPGTRLTVT.

The V call is TRBV2, the J call TRBJ1-2; 10 positions match TRBD1. Looked up from germline, CDR1 is SNHLY and CDR2 is FYNNEI. Trimming removed 7 bases from V and 4 bases from J; junction bases left unmatched: 6. The CDR3 sequence is 14 residues long. The CDR3 coding sequence is TGTGCCAGCACCCAAGGGGACAGGGGCTATGGCTACACCTTC. It yields the protein CASTQGDRGYGYTF.

The rearrangement joins TRBV19 to TRBJ2-1; TRBD2 matches at 10 bases. J gave up 4 bases and V 8 bases, and 8 bases lay outside the gene matches. Germline V gene sequence: CDR1 LNHDA, CDR2 SQIVND (reference sequence). There are 15 residues in the CDR3. For the CDR3, the DNA is TGTGCCAGTCGCCTTAGCGGGGGGCCGTACAATGAGCAGTTCTTC. The encoded protein is CASRLSGGPYNEQFF.

The rearrangement joins TRBV7-2 to TRBJ2-3; a possible D gene is TRBD2 (6 bases). Germline assignment: CDR1 SGHTA and CDR2 FQGNSA. The CDR3 consists of 13 residues. V lost 5 bases, J lost 6 bases, and 12 bases lay in between. CDR3 in amino acids: CASSKTEGDTQYF. The CDR3, as DNA: TGTGCCAGCAGCAAGACGGAGGGTGATACGCAGTATTTT. Full variable domain (rest looked up from reference TRBV7-2 and TRBJ2-3): GAGVSQSPSNKVTEKGKDVELRCDPISGHTALYWYRQSLGQGLEFLIYFQGNSAPDKSGLPSDRFSAERTGGSVSTLTIQRTQQEDSAVYLCASSKTEGDTQYFGPGTRLTVL.

This clone was recorded once. V usage is TRBV29-1 and J usage is TRBJ2-2; D ambiguous. Per the germline V gene, CDR1 is SQVTM and CDR2 is ANQGSEA. V lost 6 bases, J lost 1 base, and 12 bases lay in between. The CDR3 is 14 amino acids. The CDR3 nucleotides read TGCAGCGTCCCCCGCCCGGGGAACACCGGGGAGCTGTTTTTT. This translates into CSVPRPGNTGELFF.

The chain recombines TRBV4-1 with TRBJ1-5, with 11 nucleotides matching TRBD1. The CDR3 has 19 residues. Per germline, CDR1 MGHRA and CDR2 YSYEKL. J was trimmed by 2 bases and V by 0 bases; bases with no gene match: 9. Written as DNA, the CDR3 is TGCGCCAGCAGCCAAGAACGCTCCGGGACAGGGGGTGGCAATCAGCCCCAGCATTTT. Encoded protein: CASSQERSGTGGGNQPQHF.

The rearrangement uses TRBV11-2 and TRBJ2-7, with TRBD1 matching over 9 bases. J lost 12 bases, V lost 3 bases, and 3 bases had no gene match. CDR1 and CDR2 from the germline V gene are SGHAT and FQNNGV. The CDR3 runs to 11 residues. The CDR3 DNA sequence: TGTGCCAGCAGCTTGGGACAGGGAGCGTACTTC. Translation gives CASSLGQGAYF. Variable domain in full (rest from reference TRBV11-2 and TRBJ2-7): EAGVAQSPRYKIIEKRQSVAFWCNPISGHATLYWYQQILGQGPKLLIQFQNNGVVDDSQLPKDRFSAERLKGVDSTLKIQPAKLEDSAVYLCASSLGQGAYFGPGTRLTVT.

The V gene is TRBV4-1, the J gene TRBJ1-6, with 7 bases identical to TRBD1. The CDR3 contains 15 residues. V trimming: 2 bases; J trimming: 8 bases; junction bases outside the gene matches: 6. Germline V gives CDR1 MGHRA, CDR2 YSYEKL. The CDR3, as DNA: TGCGCCAGCAGCCAAAACAGGGGAGGATATTCACCCCTCCACTTT. Its translation: CASSQNRGGYSPLHF.

This chain joins TRBV15 and TRBJ2-6, with 7 bases lining up with TRBD2. Germline lookup yields CDR1 LNHNV and CDR2 YYDKDF (reference sequence). The CDR3 runs 14 residues. V was clipped by 7 bases and J by 0 bases; unmatched bases: 0. The CDR3 region is CATKRDSGANVLTF. The DNA for the CDR3 is TGTGCCACCAAGCGGGACTCTGGGGCCAACGTCCTGACTTTC.

This clone turned up a few times. The V and J genes are TRBV10-1 and TRBJ2-2; TRBD2 agrees at 12 bases. The CDR3 is 16 amino acids. V lost 11 bases to trimming and J lost 2 bases; unmatched junction nucleotides: 9. From germline, CDR1 is WNHNN and CDR2 SYGVQD (reference sequence). This CDR3 is CARTLAGGQNTGELFF. CDR3 DNA sequence: TGCGCCCGGACTCTAGCGGGGGGGCAAAACACCGGGGAGCTGTTTTTT.

The chain couples TRBV11-2 to TRBJ2-3; a possible D gene is TRBD2 (5 bases). Germline values: CDR1 SGHAT, CDR2 FQNNGV. This CDR3 comprises 15 residues. Trimming removed 0 bases from V and 5 bases from J, with 12 bases in between. CDR3 bases: TGTGCCAGCAGCTTAGATTCCACCGGAGGAGATACGCAGTATTTT. Translated: CASSLDSTGGDTQYF.

This chain links TRBV27 with TRBJ2-3; maybe TRBD1 (6 bases). The germline V and J ends were trimmed by 6 bases and 5 bases, with 9 bases remaining between them. The germline CDR1 and CDR2 sequences are MNHEY and SMNVEV (reference sequence). This CDR3 region has 12 residues. Written as DNA, the CDR3 is TGTGCCAGCAGCCCACAGGGAGATACGCAGTATTTT. Translated: CASSPQGDTQYF.

CDR3 coding DNA: TGCAGCGTTGACAGGGGATGGACTAGCACAGATACGCAGTATTTT. This gives the protein CSVDRGWTSTDTQYF. The V and J genes are TRBV29-1 and TRBJ2-3; maybe TRBD1 (6 bases). Per germline, CDR1 SQVTM and CDR2 ANQGSEA. The CDR3 runs to 15 residues. Trimming took 3 bases from V and 0 from J, leaving 13 bases between them.

This clone appeared a single time. V gene TRBV4-2 combines with J gene TRBJ1-6, with D unresolved. From germline, CDR1 is LGHNA and CDR2 YNFKEQ. The CDR3 has 15 amino acids. The V and J ends lost 1 base and 8 bases respectively, with 12 bases between them. The CDR3 sequence is CASSQVGGRDSPLHF. Written as DNA, the CDR3 is TGTGCCAGCAGCCAAGTAGGAGGGCGGGATTCACCCCTCCACTTT.